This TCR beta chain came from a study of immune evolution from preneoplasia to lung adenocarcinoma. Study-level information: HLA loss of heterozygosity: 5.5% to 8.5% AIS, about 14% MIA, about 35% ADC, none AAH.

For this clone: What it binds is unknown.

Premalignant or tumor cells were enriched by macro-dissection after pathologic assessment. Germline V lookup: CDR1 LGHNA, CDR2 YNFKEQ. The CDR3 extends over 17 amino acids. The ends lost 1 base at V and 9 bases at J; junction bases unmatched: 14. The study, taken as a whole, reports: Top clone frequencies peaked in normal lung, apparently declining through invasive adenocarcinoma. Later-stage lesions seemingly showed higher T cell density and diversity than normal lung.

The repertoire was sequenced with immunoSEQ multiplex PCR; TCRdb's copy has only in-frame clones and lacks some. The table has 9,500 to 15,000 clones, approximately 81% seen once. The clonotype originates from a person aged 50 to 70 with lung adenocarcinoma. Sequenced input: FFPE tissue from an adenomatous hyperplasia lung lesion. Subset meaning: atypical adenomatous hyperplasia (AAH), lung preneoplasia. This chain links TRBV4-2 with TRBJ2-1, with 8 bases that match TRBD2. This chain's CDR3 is CASSQVRSGLGFPEQFF. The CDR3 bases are TGTGCCAGCAGCCAAGTGAGGTCGGGACTAGGTTTTCCTGAGCAGTTCTTC.